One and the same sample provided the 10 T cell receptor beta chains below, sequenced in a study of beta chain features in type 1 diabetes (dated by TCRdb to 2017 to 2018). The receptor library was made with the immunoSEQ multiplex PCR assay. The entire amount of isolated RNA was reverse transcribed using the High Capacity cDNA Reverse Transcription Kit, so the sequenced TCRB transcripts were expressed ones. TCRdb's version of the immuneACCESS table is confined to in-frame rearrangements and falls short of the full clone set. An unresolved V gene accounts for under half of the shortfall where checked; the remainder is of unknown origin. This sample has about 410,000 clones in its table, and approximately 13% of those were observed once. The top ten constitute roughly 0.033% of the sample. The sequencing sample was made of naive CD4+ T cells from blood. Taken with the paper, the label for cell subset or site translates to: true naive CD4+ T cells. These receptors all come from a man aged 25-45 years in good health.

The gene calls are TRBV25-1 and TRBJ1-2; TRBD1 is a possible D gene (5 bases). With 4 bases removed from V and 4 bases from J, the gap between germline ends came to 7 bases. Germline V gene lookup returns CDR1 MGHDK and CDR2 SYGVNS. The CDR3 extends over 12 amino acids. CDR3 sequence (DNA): TGTGCCAGCAGTGTGGGGACCTATGGCTACACCTTC. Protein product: CASSVGTYGYTF.

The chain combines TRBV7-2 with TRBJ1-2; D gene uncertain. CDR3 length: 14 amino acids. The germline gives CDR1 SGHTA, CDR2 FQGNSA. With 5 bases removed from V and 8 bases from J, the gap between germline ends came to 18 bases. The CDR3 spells CASSPRVDINGYTF. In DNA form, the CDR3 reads TGTGCCAGCAGCCCTAGGGTCGATATTAACGGCTACACCTTC.

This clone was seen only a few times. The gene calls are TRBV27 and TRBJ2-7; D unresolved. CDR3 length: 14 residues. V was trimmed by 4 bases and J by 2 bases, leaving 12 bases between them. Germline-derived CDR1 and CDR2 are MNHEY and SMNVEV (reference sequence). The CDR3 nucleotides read TGTGCCAGCAGTTCCCCGGGCCGTACCTACGAGCAGTACTTC. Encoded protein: CASSSPGRTYEQYF.

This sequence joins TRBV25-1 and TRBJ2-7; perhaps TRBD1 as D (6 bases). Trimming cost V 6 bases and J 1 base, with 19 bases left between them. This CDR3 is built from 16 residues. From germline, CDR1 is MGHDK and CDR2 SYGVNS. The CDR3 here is CASRPLRGNDSYEQYV. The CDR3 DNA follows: TGTGCCAGCAGACCACTCAGGGGTAACGATTCCTACGAGCAGTACGTC.

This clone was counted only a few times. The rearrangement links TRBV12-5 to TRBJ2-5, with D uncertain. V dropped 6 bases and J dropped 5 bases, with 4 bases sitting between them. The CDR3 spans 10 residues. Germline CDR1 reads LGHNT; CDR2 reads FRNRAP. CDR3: CASGGETQYF. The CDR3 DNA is TGTGCTAGTGGAGGGGAGACCCAGTACTTC.

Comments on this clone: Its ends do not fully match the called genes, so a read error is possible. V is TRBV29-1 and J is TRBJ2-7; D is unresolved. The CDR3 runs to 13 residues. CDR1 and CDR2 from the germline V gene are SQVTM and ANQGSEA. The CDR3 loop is CRVAATSSYEQYF. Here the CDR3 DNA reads TGCCGCGTTGCGGCTACAAGCTCCTACGAGCAGTACTTC.

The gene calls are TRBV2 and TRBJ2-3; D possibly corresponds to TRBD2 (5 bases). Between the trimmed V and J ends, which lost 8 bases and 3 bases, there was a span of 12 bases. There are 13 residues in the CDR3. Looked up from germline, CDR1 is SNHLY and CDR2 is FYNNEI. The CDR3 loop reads CASGGRPTDTQYF. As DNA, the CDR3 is TGTGCCAGCGGAGGCAGGCCGACAGATACGCAGTATTTT.

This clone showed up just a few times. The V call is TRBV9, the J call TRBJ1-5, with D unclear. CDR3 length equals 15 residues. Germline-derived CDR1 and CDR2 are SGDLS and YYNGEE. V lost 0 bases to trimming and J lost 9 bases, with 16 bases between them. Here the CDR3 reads CASSVEAITTAPQHF. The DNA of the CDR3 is TGTGCCAGCAGCGTAGAGGCAATTACAACTGCGCCCCAGCATTTT.

Here the CDR3 reads CASSQDSMPQYF. The CDR3 DNA follows: TGCGCCAGCAGCCAAGACTCGATGCCCCAGTACTTC. This rearrangement joins TRBV4-1 to TRBJ2-5; D is ambiguous. The CDR3 consists of 12 residues. CDR1 and CDR2 (germline): MGHRA, YSYEKL. V lost 0 bases, J lost 9 bases, and 8 bases lay in between.

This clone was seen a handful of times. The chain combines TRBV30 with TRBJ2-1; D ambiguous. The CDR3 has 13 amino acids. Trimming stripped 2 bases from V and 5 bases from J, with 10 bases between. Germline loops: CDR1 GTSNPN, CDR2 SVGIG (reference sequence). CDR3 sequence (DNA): TGTGCCTGGAGTCCCTTACACAACAATGAGCAGTTCTTC. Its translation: CAWSPLHNNEQFF.